The T cell receptor beta chain described here comes from a study of OX40 agonist ivuxolimab in advanced cancers. Across the study: Ivuxolimab, an antibody that agonizes OX40 (CD134), was administered to the patients. Partial responses occurred in Three dose-escalation patients, one with hepatocellular carcinoma and two with cutaneous melanoma. Study findings and constraints: In general, CD8+ T cells held more expanded clones than CD4+ did, on average.

Sampled blood was obtained at baseline, cycle 4 day 1, and cycle 7 day 1. Data came from immunoSEQ multiplex PCR; TCRdb stores just in-frame clones and leaves some out. The sample records more than 60,000 clones, approximately 92% being singletons. The germline V gene has CDR1 SEHNR and CDR2 FQNEAQ (reference sequence). The CDR3 sequence is 15 residues long. V was clipped by 2 bases and J by 6 bases; unmatched bases: 6. Note on this clone: The antigen remains undetermined.

The receptor's source is an adult with an advanced solid tumor such as melanoma, head and neck, liver or kidney cancer. This chain connects TRBV7-9 to TRBJ2-1, with 8 bases matching TRBD2. The sample here was CD4+ or CD8+ T cells sorted from blood, taken in a trial of the OX40 agonist ivuxolimab. As DNA, the CDR3 is TGTGCCAGCAGCTTACTGGGACTAGTAGGCAATGAGCAGTTCTTC. It codes for CASSLLGLVGNEQFF.